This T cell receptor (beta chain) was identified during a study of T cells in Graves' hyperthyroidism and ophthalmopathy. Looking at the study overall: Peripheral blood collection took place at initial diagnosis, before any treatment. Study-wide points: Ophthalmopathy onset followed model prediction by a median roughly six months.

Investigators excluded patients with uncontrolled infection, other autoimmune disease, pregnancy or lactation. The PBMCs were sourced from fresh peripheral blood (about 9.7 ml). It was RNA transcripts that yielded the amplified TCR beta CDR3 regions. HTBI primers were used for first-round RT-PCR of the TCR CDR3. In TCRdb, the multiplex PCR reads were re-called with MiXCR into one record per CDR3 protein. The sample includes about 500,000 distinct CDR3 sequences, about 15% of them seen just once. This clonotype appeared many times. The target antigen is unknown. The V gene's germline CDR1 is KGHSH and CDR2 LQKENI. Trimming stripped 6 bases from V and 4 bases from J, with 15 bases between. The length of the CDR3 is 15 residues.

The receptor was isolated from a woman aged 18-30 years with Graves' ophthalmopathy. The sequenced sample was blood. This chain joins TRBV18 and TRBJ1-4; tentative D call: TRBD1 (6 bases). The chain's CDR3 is CASSPARGGNEKLFF. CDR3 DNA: TGTGCCAGCTCCCCGGCCAGGGGAGGTAATGAAAAACTGTTTTTT.